These T cell receptor beta chains were read from a single sample in a study of T cells in Graves' hyperthyroidism and ophthalmopathy. From the multiplex PCR reads, TCRdb called clonotypes with MiXCR, one entry per CDR3 protein. The sample consists of 330,000 or so distinct CDR3 sequences, 15% to 20% of them appearing once. The sequencing sample was made of blood. These receptors were collected from a woman between 40 and 50 years old with Graves' ophthalmopathy. CDR3s include the opening cysteine and the closing phenylalanine or tryptophan. The D gene is left open where the match is weak. Expanded clones get a size class; other rows say once, few or many, or leave the size out.

abundance	v_gene	d_gene	j_gene	CDR3nt	CDR3aa
-	TRBV28	-	TRBJ1-5	TGTGCCAGCAGGCCCCCGATTCAGCCCCAGCATTTT	CASRPPIQPQHF
few	TRBV4-2	-	TRBJ1-1	TGTGCCAGCAGCCGCCACCCGCCCCCCAGTAATAGGACTGAAGCTTTCTTT	CASSRHPPPSNRTEAFF
many	TRBV25-1	TRBD1	TRBJ1-5	TGTGCCAGCAGCTCACTCACAGGGGGCAAAAGGGAATTTAGCAATCAGCCCCAGCATTTT	CASSSLTGGKREFSNQPQHF
many	TRBV27	TRBD2	TRBJ2-7	TGTGCCAGCAGAGACGGGACTAGCGGTTCCTACGAGCAGTACTTC	CASRDGTSGSYEQYF
many	TRBV28	-	TRBJ2-6	TGTGCCAGCAGTTCCGACATGGGACATCTCGGATCTGGGGCCAACGTCCTGACTTTC	CASSSDMGHLGSGANVLTF
many	TRBV4-3	-	TRBJ2-5	TGCGCCAGCAGCCCCTCAGGCCGAACCCAAGAGACCCAGTACTTC	CASSPSGRTQETQYF
-	TRBV28	-	TRBJ2-5	TGTGCCAGCAGTTTCATACGGGGGAGACGAAAGGACCAAGAGACCCAGTACTTC	CASSFIRGRRKDQETQYF
many	TRBV12-3/TRBV12-4	TRBD1	TRBJ2-2	TGTGCCAGCACCCTAGGACAGGGTACCGGGGAGCTGTTTTTT	CASTLGQGTGELFF
many	TRBV2	TRBD2	TRBJ2-7	TGTGCCAGCACCTCTAGCGGGAGGTACTACGAGCAGTACTTC	CASTSSGRYYEQYF
many	TRBV27	-	TRBJ1-1	TGTGCCAGCAGTTTAAGGGTTCTGAACACTGAAGCTTTCTTT	CASSLRVLNTEAFF
many	TRBV7-9	-	TRBJ1-1	TGTGCCAGCAGCTTAGAGTCGCAGGGGAACACTGAAGCTTTCTTT	CASSLESQGNTEAFF
many	TRBV27	TRBD1	TRBJ1-6	TGTGCCAGCAGAATTGGGACAGGGGCCGGTTCACCCCTCCACTTT	CASRIGTGAGSPLHF
many	TRBV27	TRBD1	TRBJ2-7	TGTGCCAGCAGGCCCATCGGACAGGGGGCCTACGAGCAGTACTTC	CASRPIGQGAYEQYF
-	TRBV2	-	TRBJ1-3	TGTGCCAGCAGTCGACGACAGGTCTCTGGAAACACCATATATTTT	CASSRRQVSGNTIYF
many	TRBV12-3/TRBV12-4	-	TRBJ2-5	TGTGCCAGCACTCCGGGACGGCGAGGCCAAGAGACCCAGTACTTC	CASTPGRRGQETQYF
many	TRBV7-6	TRBD1	TRBJ1-3	TGTGCCAGCAGCATGAGGACAGGAAGCTCTGGAAACACCATATATTTT	CASSMRTGSSGNTIYF
many	TRBV5-1	-	TRBJ2-2	TGCGCCAGCAGCTTGAACGCGAACACCGGGGAGCTGTTTTTT	CASSLNANTGELFF